The 30 T cell receptor beta chains below were found in one sample sequenced in a study of cytomegalovirus exposure and HLA in healthy donors. Primers for the PCR totalled 60 Vbeta and 13 Jbeta. Using immunoSEQ multiplex PCR, the repertoire was profiled, and TCRdb retains in-frame clones only, with some absent. The table has 90,000 to 150,000 clones, around 68% seen once. What was sequenced was PBMCs. The receptor source for this set is a woman between 50 and 59 years old in good health and CMV-seropositive.

The chain combines TRBV4-3 with TRBJ1-5, with TRBD1 identical over 7 bases. CDR1 and CDR2 from the germline V gene are LGHNA and YSLEER. CDR3 length: 15 amino acids. Germline trimming cut 5 bases from V and 6 bases from J; bases unmatched to any gene: 10. The CDR3 DNA reads as TGCGCCAGCAGCATCGACAGGGTTCAAACTCAGCCCCAGCATTTT. Translated, it gives CASSIDRVQTQPQHF.

DNA of the CDR3: TGTGCCAGCAGCCAATTCAGGGGGGCCCCCTACGAGCAGTACTTC. This sequence encodes CASSQFRGAPYEQYF. The chain has TRBV7-7 and TRBJ2-7; perhaps TRBD1 as D (7 bases). The CDR3 contains 15 residues. Trimming removed 5 bases at V and 2 bases at J, with 16 bases between. Germline V lookup: CDR1 SSHAT, CDR2 FNYEAQ (reference sequence).

The DNA of the CDR3 is TGCAGCGCAGGACAGTTCTACGAGCAGTACTTC. Protein: CSAGQFYEQYF. The gene calls are TRBV29-1 and TRBJ2-7; possible D gene TRBD1, 6 bases. The CDR3 length is 11 residues. V shed 7 bases and J shed 3 bases, with 10 bases lying between them. The germline gives CDR1 SQVTM, CDR2 ANQGSEA.

This chain uses TRBV19 with TRBJ2-1, with TRBD2 identical over 9 bases. The junction had 9 bases not matched to a gene; V was cut back by 7 bases and J by 8 bases. Germline lookup yields CDR1 LNHDA and CDR2 SQIVND (reference sequence). This CDR3 spans 14 amino acids. CDR3 region: CASTGREGLHEQFF. Written as DNA, the CDR3 is TGTGCCAGTACAGGGCGGGAGGGCCTGCATGAGCAGTTCTTC.

The chain couples TRBV19 to TRBJ1-5; unclear D gene. Between the trimmed V and J ends, which lost 8 bases and 1 base, there was a span of 15 bases. The CDR3 sequence is 15 residues long. Germline V gives CDR1 LNHDA, CDR2 SQIVND (reference sequence). The CDR3 here is CASGLDRVSNQPQHF. Here the CDR3 DNA reads TGTGCCAGTGGCCTTGACCGGGTGAGCAATCAGCCCCAGCATTTT.

A single count supports this clone. The chain joins TRBV30 to TRBJ2-1; TRBD2 matches at 10 bases. V lost 0 bases, J lost 6 bases, and 5 bases stayed unmatched. CDR3 size: 15 residues. Germline loops: CDR1 GTSNPN, CDR2 SVGIG (reference sequence). The CDR3 nucleotides read TGTGCCTGGAGTGTACCTAGCGGGAGAGGCAATGAGCAGTTCTTC. Translating it yields CAWSVPSGRGNEQFF.

The chain is built from TRBV7-6 and TRBJ1-5; D unresolved. V was cut by 4 bases and J by 0 bases, with 10 bases left in between. This CDR3 has 15 amino acids. The germline V gene encodes CDR1 SGHVS and CDR2 FNYEAQ. The CDR3 DNA is TGTGCCAGCAGCTCCGAAAGCTATAGCAATCAGCCCCAGCATTTT. This codes for CASSSESYSNQPQHF.

Note on this clone: Other DNA sequences within the sample encode an identical CDR3. V is TRBV27 and J is TRBJ2-7; 8 bases are a match to TRBD1. The CDR3 consists of 13 residues. Germline assignment: CDR1 MNHEY and CDR2 SMNVEV (reference sequence). With V trimmed by 5 bases and J by 4 bases, 4 bases remained unmatched. The CDR3 is CASSLTGDYEQYF. CDR3 nucleotide sequence: TGTGCCAGCAGTCTGACAGGGGATTACGAGCAGTACTTC.

The chain uses TRBV27 and TRBJ2-3; TRBD2 matches at 8 bases. The V and J ends lost 0 bases and 2 bases, in that order; junction bases with no gene match: 13. CDR1 and CDR2 (germline): MNHEY, SMNVEV (reference sequence). The CDR3 has 19 amino acids. In nucleotides, the CDR3 is TGTGCCAGCAGTTTATCGGAAACGTTCAGCGGGGGAACCACAGATACGCAGTATTTT. Translated, it gives CASSLSETFSGGTTDTQYF.

The chain has TRBV18 and TRBJ1-1; a possible D gene is TRBD1 (6 bases). Germline CDR1 is KGHSH and CDR2 is LQKENI. The CDR3 is 14 residues long. V lost 4 bases, J lost 6 bases, and 15 bases lay in between. CDR3 DNA: TGTGCCAGCTCACACGATACAGGGATCTCTGAAGCTTTCTTT. Amino acids: CASSHDTGISEAFF.

The chain links TRBV4-3 to TRBJ1-2, with 11 bases lining up with TRBD1. Germline V lookup: CDR1 LGHNA, CDR2 YSLEER. There are 15 residues in the CDR3. The ends lost 0 bases at V and 4 bases at J; junction bases unmatched: 1. The CDR3 DNA follows: TGCGCCAGCAGCCAAGAGGGACAGGGGGTCTATGGCTACACCTTC. It encodes CASSQEGQGVYGYTF.

The chain is built from TRBV29-1 and TRBJ1-2; tentative D call: TRBD1 (6 bases). Trimming removed 4 bases at V and 4 bases at J, with 13 bases between. CDR3 size: 13 residues. Germline-derived CDR1 and CDR2 are SQVTM and ANQGSEA. CDR3 in DNA: TGCAGCGTTGTCTTCCAGGGGAGCTATGGCTACACCTTC. Its translation is CSVVFQGSYGYTF.

This clone was counted only a few times. The chain has TRBV4-3 and TRBJ1-6; 9 positions agree with TRBD1. The CDR3 sequence is 13 residues long. Germline V lookup: CDR1 LGHNA, CDR2 YSLEER. The ends lost 4 bases at V and 14 bases at J; junction bases unmatched: 6. CDR3 DNA sequence: TGCGCCAGCAGCCCTCCGGGACAGGGAACCCTCCACTTT. This codes for CASSPPGQGTLHF.

The rearrangement links TRBV6-5 to TRBJ2-7, with 7 bases matching TRBD2. Germline lookup yields CDR1 MNHEY and CDR2 SVGAGI. V was clipped by 10 bases and J by 0 bases; unmatched bases: 6. The CDR3 totals 13 residues. The CDR3 DNA is TGTGCCACCTGGCGGGGGAGCTCCTACGAGCAGTACTTC. Translation: CATWRGSSYEQYF.

The chain uses TRBV5-1 and TRBJ1-4, with 7 bases that match TRBD1. Germline CDR1 reads SGHRS; CDR2 reads YFSETQ. This CDR3 region has 14 residues. Trimming at V came to 3 bases and at J to 5 bases, leaving 4 bases not matched to a gene. CDR3 coding DNA: TGCGCCAGCAGCTCCGACAGGGAAAATGAAAAACTGTTTTTT. The encoded protein is CASSSDRENEKLFF.

For the CDR3, the DNA is TGTGCCAGCAGCTTGGGAGCAGGGAATCCTTATAATTCACCCCTCCACTTT. This sequence encodes CASSLGAGNPYNSPLHF. The genes are TRBV5-6 and TRBJ1-6; weak D call: TRBD1 (5 bases). The V gene lost 0 bases and the J gene lost 4 bases, with 14 bases spanning the gap. The CDR3 totals 17 residues. Germline V lookup: CDR1 SGHDT, CDR2 YYEEEE.

The chain has TRBV19 and TRBJ1-4, with 7 positions matching TRBD1. CDR1 is LNHDA and CDR2 is SQIVND in the germline V gene (reference sequence). The CDR3 length is 15 residues. The ends lost 4 bases at V and 3 bases at J; junction bases unmatched: 5. CDR3 DNA sequence: TGTGCCAGTAGTAGATGGACAGGCTCTAATGAAAAACTGTTTTTT. Its protein product is CASSRWTGSNEKLFF.

The chain employs TRBV4-3 and TRBJ1-4; a weak D match, TRBD1 (6 bases). CDR3 length: 18 residues. Deletions cut 0 bases from V and 0 bases from J, with 14 bases between. The germline CDR1 and CDR2 sequences are LGHNA and YSLEER. CDR3 in DNA: TGCGCCAGCAGCCAAGATACAGGGACATTCGCAACTAATGAAAAACTGTTTTTT. Translation: CASSQDTGTFATNEKLFF.

The chain uses TRBV7-9 and TRBJ1-4, with 8 positions matching TRBD1. The trim removed 5 bases at V and 5 bases at J, leaving 7 bases unmatched. This CDR3 has 15 residues. CDR1 and CDR2 (germline): SEHNR, FQNEAQ (reference sequence). In DNA, the CDR3 is TGTGCCAGCAGCGGGACAGGATTGGGGAATGAAAAACTGTTTTTT. It encodes CASSGTGLGNEKLFF.

The chain joins TRBV5-1 to TRBJ2-5, with 10 bases that match TRBD1. Germline CDR1 is SGHRS and CDR2 is YFSETQ. This CDR3 has 15 residues. The V and J ends lost 5 bases and 5 bases, in that order; junction bases with no gene match: 9. CDR3 in amino acids: CASRWDRGFTETQYF. In nucleotides, the CDR3 is TGCGCCAGCAGATGGGACAGGGGCTTTACGGAGACCCAGTACTTC.

The V call is TRBV4-1, the J call TRBJ2-7; D is perhaps TRBD1 (6 bases). The CDR3 has 17 residues. Germline CDR1 MGHRA, CDR2 YSYEKL. V lost 3 bases, J lost 4 bases, and 22 bases lay in between. The CDR3 nucleotides read TGCGCCAGCAGCCAGCAGGGGTCTTGGGTTAATTTTTACGAGCAGTACTTC. Translated, it gives CASSQQGSWVNFYEQYF.

This clone was seen a handful of times. This chain connects TRBV4-2 to TRBJ1-4; D remains unclear. Germline V gene sequence: CDR1 LGHNA, CDR2 YNFKEQ. The CDR3 runs 16 residues. V lost 0 bases to trimming and J lost 6 bases, with 14 bases between them. The CDR3 nucleotides read TGTGCCAGCAGCCAAGATCTAACAGCTACTCATGAAAAACTGTTTTTT. It codes for CASSQDLTATHEKLFF.

The chain recombines TRBV7-2 with TRBJ1-5; 7 nucleotides line up with TRBD1. CDR1 and CDR2 (germline): SGHTA, FQGNSA. The V segment lost 5 bases and the J segment 7 bases; nucleotides outside the gene matches: 8. This CDR3 is 14 amino acids long. For the CDR3, the DNA is TGTGCCAGCAGCGAAAGGACAGGTCGGCAGCCCCAGCATTTT. Translating gives CASSERTGRQPQHF.

V gene TRBV5-6 combines with J gene TRBJ1-2, with unresolved D. CDR1 SGHDT and CDR2 YYEEEE come from the germline V gene. The germline V and J ends were trimmed by 4 bases and 0 bases, with 10 bases remaining between them. The CDR3 has 14 residues. CDR3 protein: CASSPGNANYGYTF. The CDR3 coding sequence is TGTGCCAGCAGCCCGGGTAATGCTAACTATGGCTACACCTTC.

CDR3 in DNA: TGTGCCAGCTCACTGCCGACAGGGATGAACACTGAAGCTTTCTTT. Protein product: CASSLPTGMNTEAFF. The gene calls are TRBV18 and TRBJ1-1, with 7 bases aligning to TRBD1. This CDR3 is built from 15 residues. V dropped 4 bases and J dropped 0; count of bases not matched to a gene: 5. The germline CDR1 and CDR2 sequences are KGHSH and LQKENI.

This clone appeared a single time. This rearrangement joins TRBV18 to TRBJ1-4; possible D gene TRBD1, 5 bases. Germline V gives CDR1 KGHSH, CDR2 LQKENI. The length of the CDR3 is 16 residues. V lost 3 bases to trimming and J lost 4 bases, with 15 bases between them. This CDR3 reads CASSPSAPGGNEKLFF. CDR3 bases: TGTGCCAGCTCACCGTCGGCGCCGGGGGGTAATGAAAAACTGTTTTTT.

V is TRBV28 and J is TRBJ2-3; 8 nucleotides agree with TRBD2. V was clipped by 3 bases and J by 3 bases; unmatched bases: 2. Germline V CDR1 and CDR2: MDHEN, SYDVKM. The length of the CDR3 is 14 residues. Here the CDR3 DNA reads TGTGCCAGCAGTTTGAGCGGGAGAACAGATACGCAGTATTTT. This codes for CASSLSGRTDTQYF.

The V call is TRBV11-2, the J call TRBJ2-1; D might be TRBD1 (7 bases). Germline V gene sequence: CDR1 SGHAT, CDR2 FQNNGV. This CDR3 has 15 amino acids. Trimming pared 2 bases from V and 4 bases from J, leaving 12 bases between. The CDR3 loop is CASSLQGGQYNEQFF. In DNA form, the CDR3 reads TGTGCCAGCAGCTTACAGGGGGGCCAGTACAATGAGCAGTTCTTC.

This rearrangement joins TRBV4-1 to TRBJ1-2; 9 bases line up with TRBD1. J lost 6 bases, V lost 6 bases, and 8 bases had no gene match. The CDR3 loop spans 14 amino acids. Germline CDR1 is MGHRA and CDR2 is YSYEKL. The CDR3 nucleotides are TGCGCCAGCAGTCTCGGACAGGGGATTGATGGCTACACCTTC. This gives the protein CASSLGQGIDGYTF.

J is TRBJ2-3 and V is TRBV15; D remains ambiguous. With 5 bases removed from V and 3 bases from J, the gap between germline ends came to 9 bases. In germline, CDR1 is LNHNV, CDR2 YYDKDF (reference sequence). The CDR3 contains 13 residues. CDR3 DNA sequence: TGTGCCACCAGCCGGCTAGTGACAGATACGCAGTATTTT. This translates into CATSRLVTDTQYF. Filled out from reference TRBV15 and TRBJ2-3, the complete variable domain reads DAMVIQNPRYQVTQFGKPVTLSCSQTLNHNVMYWYQQKSSQAPKLLFHYYDKDFNNEADTPDNFQSRRPNTSFCFLDIRSPGLGDTAMYLCATSRLVTDTQYFGPGTRLTVL.